This T cell receptor (beta chain) was found in a study of spatial heterogeneity in lung cancer (dated by TCRdb to between 2018 and 2021). About the study as a whole: Beta-chain transcripts were consistently detected in greater numbers than alpha-chain transcripts, which likely reflected higher beta-chain transcript abundance. A strong correlation was found between TCR transcript counts in tumor regions and a T cell transcriptional module score from matched bulk RNA-seq. In the raw uncorrected reads, each unique combination of TCR and UMI appeared on average more than ten times. In non-small cell lung cancer, the study quantitatively compared TCR alpha and beta repertoires across several tumor regions, matched nontumor lung, and blood. Nonsynonymous mutation counts, determined by whole-exome sequencing of tumor tissue, were related to features of the TCR repertoire. Both alpha and beta chains were TCR-sequenced in roughly 200 tumor regions, approximately 64 matched nontumor lung samples and more than 50 PBMC samples obtained at surgery. Overall study results and their limits: The tumor nonsynonymous mutation count correlated with the number of expanded alpha and beta TCRs within the tumor. TCR-seq coverage of tumor T cells was estimated at only approximately 7% for alpha chains and more than 11% for beta chains. Confirming at a functional level the hypothesis that regional TCRs recognize regional mutations was considered to require additional single-cell paired TCR alpha and beta sequencing. Counts of ubiquitous and regional expanded TCRs were found to correlate with counts of ubiquitous and regional nonsynonymous mutations, respectively.

The label giving this sample's time point can be read as: sample taken at primary tumor resection. Donors were 72 patients with early-stage, untreated non-small cell lung cancer from the lung TRACERx cohort. TCR sequencing used whole RNA extracted from tumor and nontumor lung tissue, or from cryopreserved PBMC samples, without cell sorting. Only patients for whom sufficient RNA was available from at least two tumor regions were selected for TCR sequencing. Tumor and adjacent nontumor lung specimens were reviewed by a lung pathologist before selection. The library relied on 5' RACE. Data came from a NextSeq 500. The TCR library protocol attached a unique molecular identifier to each TCR cDNA molecule to allow correction of PCR and sequencing errors. As for how the authors treated the data: TCR identification, UMI-based error correction and CDR3 extraction were all carried out with Decombinator tools. Expanded TCRs were defined as those above a frequency of 2 per 1,000, corresponding to the top 1% of the tumor frequency distribution. Expanded tumor TCRs were classed as regional if statistically deemed absent (corrected P<0.05) from at least one tumor region, otherwise ubiquitous. Renyi diversity was computed with the R vegan package after each repertoire had been subsampled 100 times to 5,000 TCRs. CDR3 similarity networks were built from amino acid triplet string-kernel similarity, with CDR3s being connected when pairwise similarity was above 0.82. TCRdb handled the public reads itself, with Q25 trimming in fastp and clone calling in MiXCR, and kept productive beta chains. Merged by CDR3 protein, the rows form single entries marked with the most common genes and DNA. These V and J calls rely on TCRdb rather than the paper's analysis. In this sample the table shows around 100,000 distinct CDR3 sequences, 4.4% of which occur a single time. The ten top clones hold about 20% of the sample.

The sample holds a few counts of this clonotype. Its antigen is currently not known. Qualities for individual bases were not recorded, and no much larger clone is one base off. V and J lose 2 bases and 5 bases, and a span of 16 bases separates them. CDR1 SGHRS and CDR2 YFSETQ are derived from the germline V gene. Including the terminal cysteine and phenylalanine, the CDR3 comprises 15 residues. CDR3 DNA is the only sequence kept; it has 45 bases, read in frame from the first base. Sequences were derived from lung tumor tissue, sampled at surgery. The chain is assembled from TRBV5-1 and TRBJ2-5, with no reliable assignment of the D segment. The source is a male donor with early-stage non-small cell lung cancer. DNA sequence: TGCGCCAGCAGCTTATTGTCCGTACCCTGGGAGACCCAGTACTTC. It encodes CASSLLSVPWETQYF.